These T cell receptor beta chains were read from a single sample in a study of T cells in Graves' hyperthyroidism and ophthalmopathy. From the multiplex PCR reads, TCRdb called clonotypes with MiXCR, one entry per CDR3 protein. The sample has about 95,000 distinct CDR3 sequences; roughly 39% are singletons. Specimen: peripheral blood or thyroid tissue (not recorded which). These receptors originate from a woman aged 30 to 39 with Graves' hyperthyroidism. CDR3s leave out the opening cysteine and the closing phenylalanine or tryptophan.

V,CDR3
TRBV12-3/TRBV12-4,ASSSYNGTEAF
TRBV2,ASSALAGGIGEQY
TRBV2,ASSGGSAGETQY
TRBV6-1,ASTGDTGELF
TRBV18,ASSPAAELF
TRBV9,ASSVTESSGNTIY
TRBV12-3/TRBV12-4,ASSSPSGQGNTEAF
TRBV9,ASSGGGLGETIY
TRBV7-9,ASGDYYEQY
TRBV6-6,ASRHTGTYGYT
TRBV28,ASSGTTNYGYT
TRBV5-1,ASSFSGTSGRTQY
TRBV12-3/TRBV12-4,ASSAQGWGTEAF
TRBV4-1,ASSRRDGLYYGYT
TRBV20-1,SAGLAGVSADTQY
TRBV7-2,ASSLGRTGRRHT
TRBV7-9,ASSGTSGEGETQY
TRBV7-9,ASSPWGGRMNTEAF
TRBV6-5,ASSHGTSGFVTDTQY
TRBV5-4,ASSLGSGGNSPLH
TRBV20-1,SARFSRTGELF
TRBV15,ATSFSGANVLT
TRBV7-9,ASSFTGSYGYT
TRBV6-1,ASIWRVSDCHSSNEKLF
TRBV5-5,ASTPSSGFSYEQY
TRBV6-6,ASLRTALDTQY
TRBV9,ASSSESYNSPLH
TRBV2,ASSGLRDRANEKLF
TRBV5-1,ASSGDSSGNTIY
TRBV5-1,ASSLGEGNTEAF
TRBV6-9,ASRQGSTYEQY
TRBV6-5,ASRTSGRYEQY
TRBV12-3/TRBV12-4,ASSYPSGAKFAEQY
TRBV27,ASSFLSGRDYEQY
TRBV6-5,ASRGTGSRAGNYGYT